A single sample is the source of the 18 T cell receptor beta chains below, sequenced in a study of blood T cell repertoires in COVID-19. Sequencing was performed with immunoSEQ multiplex PCR; in TCRdb, only in-frame clones are kept and a portion is missing. Of about 260,000 clones listed, more than 75% are singletons. Sequenced input: peripheral blood. These receptors came from a man in his forties who had recovered from COVID-19.

The chain uses TRBV4-1 and TRBJ1-1; TRBD1 matches at 7 bases. The CDR3 contains 15 residues. CDR1 and CDR2 (germline): MGHRA, YSYEKL. The V gene end was trimmed by 1 base and the J gene end by 7 bases; junction bases not matched to a gene: 9. DNA of the CDR3: TGCGCCAGCAGCCAAGGGACTGGGACAGCTCATGAAGCTTTCTTT. Protein: CASSQGTGTAHEAFF.

This CDR3 is CASSQAGRANTGELFF. CDR3 DNA sequence: TGTGCCAGCAGCCAAGCGGGGAGGGCCAACACCGGGGAGCTGTTTTTT. The V and J genes are TRBV3-1 (or the pseudogene TRBV3-2) and TRBJ2-2; 7 bases fit TRBD2. Germline-derived CDR1 and CDR2 are LGHDT and YNNKEL (reference sequence). V shed 1 base and J 2 bases; nucleotides not matched to a gene: 4. CDR3 length: 16 residues.

The chain combines TRBV27 with TRBJ2-7; 8 bases match TRBD1. Germline CDR1 reads MNHEY; CDR2 reads SMNVEV (reference sequence). Losses at the gene ends were 2 bases for V and 3 bases for J; bases not matched to a gene: 18. This CDR3 is 19 amino acids long. Here the CDR3 reads CASSLHRAGGTLLLYEQYF. CDR3 DNA: TGTGCCAGCAGTTTACATCGGGCAGGGGGCACCCTCCTACTCTACGAGCAGTACTTC.

V gene TRBV7-9 combines with J gene TRBJ2-7; perhaps TRBD1 as D (6 bases). V was cut by 4 bases and J by 3 bases, with 7 bases left in between. This CDR3 spans 12 amino acids. CDR1 SEHNR and CDR2 FQNEAQ come from the germline V gene (reference sequence). In nucleotides, the CDR3 is TGTGCCAGCAGCTCGACAGGCTACGAGCAGTACTTC. Translating gives CASSSTGYEQYF.

The chain has TRBV3-1 (or the pseudogene TRBV3-2) and TRBJ2-3; a weak D match, TRBD1 (6 bases). The CDR3 is made up of 15 amino acids. Germline V gene sequence: CDR1 LGHDT, CDR2 YNNKEL (reference sequence). V was clipped by 0 bases and J by 6 bases, with 13 bases between them. CDR3 bases: TGTGCCAGCAGCCAAGATCGAGGGGGATTTGATACGCAGTATTTT. The encoded protein is CASSQDRGGFDTQYF.

The sample holds a few counts of this clone. The chain is built from TRBV3-1 (or the pseudogene TRBV3-2) and TRBJ2-1, with TRBD2 as a possible D gene (5 bases). This CDR3 contains 17 residues. Trimming removed 0 bases at V and 0 bases at J, with 12 bases between. Looked up from germline, CDR1 is LGHDT and CDR2 is YNNKEL (reference sequence). CDR3 amino acids: CASSQEGLPSSYNEQFF. The CDR3 DNA reads as TGTGCCAGCAGCCAAGAAGGACTCCCGAGCTCCTACAATGAGCAGTTCTTC.

The chain employs TRBV5-4 and TRBJ2-5, with 9 bases that match TRBD2. CDR1 is SGHNT, CDR2 YYREEE, per germline (reference sequence). V was clipped by 0 bases and J by 5 bases; unmatched bases: 2. CDR3 length: 14 residues. The CDR3 is CASSLASGKETQYF. The CDR3 nucleotides are TGTGCCAGCAGCTTGGCTAGCGGGAAGGAGACCCAGTACTTC.

This clone was counted once. The chain is built from TRBV9 and TRBJ2-7; maybe TRBD1 (6 bases). The CDR3 has 12 residues. V was trimmed by 5 bases and J by 4 bases, leaving 10 bases between them. The germline V gene encodes CDR1 SGDLS and CDR2 YYNGEE. CDR3 in DNA: TGTGCCAGCAGTAGGGGGAATTACGAGCAGTACTTC. Amino acids: CASSRGNYEQYF.

V gene TRBV2 combines with J gene TRBJ2-7, with D perhaps TRBD2 (5 bases). Trimming took off 1 base at V and 6 bases at J, with 10 bases between the two ends. This CDR3 comprises 13 residues. Per germline, CDR1 SNHLY and CDR2 FYNNEI. The CDR3: CASSEDPRGEQYF. The CDR3, as DNA: TGTGCCAGCAGTGAAGACCCACGGGGCGAGCAGTACTTC.

The chain employs TRBV5-1 and TRBJ2-1; D is unresolved. V was trimmed by 0 bases and J by 6 bases, leaving 7 bases between them. Germline V gene sequence: CDR1 SGHRS, CDR2 YFSETQ. This CDR3 spans 13 amino acids. Written as DNA, the CDR3 is TGCGCCAGCAGCTTGGGCATCGGCAATGAGCAGTTCTTC. It encodes CASSLGIGNEQFF.

CDR3 sequence reads: CASTTTGDSNQPQHF. The CDR3 bases are TGTGCCAGTACCACAACAGGGGATAGCAATCAGCCCCAGCATTTT. The V call is TRBV19, the J call TRBJ1-5, with 7 bases identical to TRBD1. The CDR3 is made up of 15 amino acids. Germline CDR1 is LNHDA and CDR2 is SQIVND (reference sequence). V lost 7 bases to trimming and J lost 0 bases; unmatched junction nucleotides: 6.

The chain recombines TRBV7-2 with TRBJ2-7, with 7 positions matching TRBD1. Unmatched junction bases numbered 4, after V lost 4 bases and J lost 4 bases. This CDR3 spans 13 amino acids. Germline assignment: CDR1 SGHTA and CDR2 FQGNSA. In DNA, the CDR3 is TGTGCCAGCAGCTCGACAGGGTATTACGAGCAGTACTTC. It specifies CASSSTGYYEQYF. Full variable domain (rest looked up from reference TRBV7-2 and TRBJ2-7): GAGVSQSPSNKVTEKGKDVELRCDPISGHTALYWYRQSLGQGLEFLIYFQGNSAPDKSGLPSDRFSAERTGGSVSTLTIQRTQQEDSAVYLCASSSTGYYEQYFGPGTRLTVT.

V gene TRBV19 combines with J gene TRBJ2-7; TRBD1 is a possible D gene (6 bases). Trimming cost V 5 bases and J 6 bases, with 14 bases left between them. From germline, CDR1 is LNHDA and CDR2 SQIVND (reference sequence). This CDR3 has 13 residues. The CDR3 nucleotides are TGTGCCAGTAGTCCAGGGGCCGAGGGCGAGCAGTACTTC. This encodes CASSPGAEGEQYF. The full variable domain, its missing parts supplied by reference TRBV19 and TRBJ2-7, is DGGITQSPKYLFRKEGQNVTLSCEQNLNHDAMYWYRQDPGQGLRLIYYSQIVNDFQKGDIAEGYSVSREKKESFPLTVTSAQKNPTAFYLCASSPGAEGEQYFGPGTRLTVT.

This clone was found once. V and J are TRBV4-3 and TRBJ1-1, with D perhaps matching TRBD1 (5 bases). This CDR3 has 18 residues. V dropped 0 bases and J dropped 4 bases, with 21 bases sitting between them. Germline lookup yields CDR1 LGHNA and CDR2 YSLEER. The CDR3 nucleotides are TGCGCCAGCAGCCAAGAGGCGACCGGGGGTGGTAGGGGCACTGAAGCTTTCTTT. Amino acids: CASSQEATGGGRGTEAFF.

This chain uses TRBV6-5 with TRBJ2-6; D not certain. The germline CDR1 and CDR2 sequences are MNHEY and SVGAGI. This CDR3 has 14 amino acids. Trimming shortened V by 5 bases and J by 4 bases, and 9 bases separated the two germline ends. The CDR3 sequence: CASSRGTGANVLTF. CDR3 nucleotide sequence: TGTGCCAGCAGTAGAGGTACCGGGGCCAACGTCCTGACTTTC.

This clone was detected a few times. V gene TRBV7-8 combines with J gene TRBJ2-7; 7 bases align to TRBD2. Per germline, CDR1 SGHVS and CDR2 FQNEAQ. V lost 7 bases and J lost 3; bases outside the gene matches: 9. The CDR3 is made up of 14 amino acids. CDR3 protein: CASIAWEGGYEQYF. CDR3 DNA sequence: TGTGCCAGCATCGCATGGGAGGGAGGCTACGAGCAGTACTTC.

The genes are TRBV18 and TRBJ2-5; no clear D. V dropped 6 bases and J dropped 5 bases, with 7 bases sitting between them. The CDR3 runs to 11 residues. The germline CDR1 and CDR2 sequences are KGHSH and LQKENI. The CDR3 DNA reads as TGTGCCAGCTCCCTTCCGGAGACCCAGTACTTC. Translating it yields CASSLPETQYF.

V gene TRBV4-2 combines with J gene TRBJ2-1, with 7 nucleotides matching TRBD2. V dropped 0 bases and J dropped 5; count of bases not matched to a gene: 10. The length of the CDR3 is 17 residues. Germline V gene data show CDR1 as LGHNA and CDR2 as YNFKEQ. CDR3 DNA: TGTGCCAGCAGCCAAGATCCTCCGGGAGGAGGGGACAATGAGCAGTTCTTC. As protein: CASSQDPPGGGDNEQFF.